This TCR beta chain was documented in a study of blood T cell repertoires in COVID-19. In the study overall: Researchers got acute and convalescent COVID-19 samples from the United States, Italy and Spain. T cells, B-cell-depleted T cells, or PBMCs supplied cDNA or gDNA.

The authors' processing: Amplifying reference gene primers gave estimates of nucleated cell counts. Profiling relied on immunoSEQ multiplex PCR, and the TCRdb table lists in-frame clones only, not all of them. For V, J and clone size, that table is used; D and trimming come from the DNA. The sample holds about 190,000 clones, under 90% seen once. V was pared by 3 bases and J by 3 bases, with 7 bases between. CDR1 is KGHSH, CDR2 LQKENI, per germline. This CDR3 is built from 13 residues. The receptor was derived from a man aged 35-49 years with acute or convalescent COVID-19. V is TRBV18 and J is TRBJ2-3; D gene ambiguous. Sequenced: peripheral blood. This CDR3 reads CASSPTATDTQYF. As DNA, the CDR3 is TGTGCCAGCTCACCCACTGCAACAGATACGCAGTATTTT.